This T cell receptor beta chain originates from a study of blood T cell repertoires in COVID-19. About the study: Researchers got acute and convalescent COVID-19 samples from the United States, Italy and Spain. T cells, B-cell-depleted T cells, or PBMCs supplied cDNA or gDNA.

In the authors' workflow: Estimated nucleated cell counts came from reference gene primer amplification. Profiled with immunoSEQ multiplex PCR; TCRdb holds only in-frame clones, not every one. The V and J calls and clone size are taken from that table; D and trimming were inferred from the DNA. This table holds 35,000 to 55,000 clones, nearly 90% found once. This CDR3 is 19 amino acids long. Germline CDR1 is LNHDA and CDR2 is SQIVND (reference sequence). V gave up 3 bases and J gave up 0 bases, with 18 bases separating them. The genes are TRBV19 and TRBJ2-6; perhaps TRBD2 as D (6 bases). The sequence came from a man aged 50-59 years with active COVID-19. The sequencing sample was made of peripheral blood. For the CDR3, the DNA is TGTGCCAGTAGTATCGGGGCGGGACCCTTCGCCTCTGGGGCCAACGTCCTGACTTTC. Translation gives CASSIGAGPFASGANVLTF.